Below, 8 T cell receptor beta chains from the same sample are listed, as sequenced in a study of blood T cell repertoires in COVID-19. The repertoire was sequenced with immunoSEQ multiplex PCR; TCRdb's copy has only in-frame clones and lacks some. Among roughly 500,000 clones listed, 70% to 90% were seen once. Sequencing was performed on peripheral blood. Receptor source: a human donor in a cohort sampled during active COVID-19.

This sequence joins TRBV19 and TRBJ2-2; D is perhaps TRBD1 (6 bases). Germline CDR1 reads LNHDA; CDR2 reads SQIVND (reference sequence). CDR3 size: 16 residues. V gave up 6 bases and J gave up 2 bases, with 16 bases separating them. CDR3 residues: CASRGQGQINTGELFF. The CDR3, as DNA: TGTGCCAGTAGGGGGCAAGGACAGATAAACACCGGGGAGCTGTTTTTT.

V and J are TRBV27 and TRBJ1-3, with D possibly TRBD1 on 5 matching bases. This CDR3 is 16 amino acids long. Trimming took 5 bases from V and 0 from J, leaving 14 bases between them. Germline loops: CDR1 MNHEY, CDR2 SMNVEV (reference sequence). DNA for the CDR3: TGTGCCAGCAGTCTGGGTGGACACGACTCTGGAAACACCATATATTTT. Protein: CASSLGGHDSGNTIYF.

Points on this clone: The junction differs from germline at one of its ends, possibly a read error. This chain joins TRBV28 and TRBJ1-4; 8 positions agree with TRBD1. Germline CDR1 and CDR2: MDHEN and SYDVKM. This CDR3 has 15 amino acids. In DNA form, the CDR3 reads TGTGCCAGCAGTTCAGGACAGGGTTTCAATGGAAAACTGTTTTTT. This translates into CASSSGQGFNGKLFF.

This clone was seen only once. The chain has TRBV3-1 (or the pseudogene TRBV3-2) and TRBJ2-1; 7 bases line up with TRBD1. This CDR3 contains 13 residues. Per germline, CDR1 LGHDT and CDR2 YNNKEL (reference sequence). V trimming: 0 bases; J trimming: 9 bases; junction bases outside the gene matches: 2. The CDR3: CASSQDAGGEQFF. Written as DNA, the CDR3 is TGTGCCAGCAGCCAAGATGCAGGGGGTGAGCAGTTCTTC.

The gene calls are TRBV7-8 and TRBJ1-2; perhaps TRBD1 as D (5 bases). The V gene's germline CDR1 is SGHVS and CDR2 FQNEAQ. The ends were cut back, 5 bases at V and 8 bases at J, with 18 bases in the middle. This CDR3 is built from 14 residues. The CDR3 DNA follows: TGTGCCAGCAGCCCTGGAGGGGCAGTTGGAGGCTACACCTTC. This translates into CASSPGGAVGGYTF.

The rearrangement links TRBV29-1 to TRBJ2-1; maybe TRBD2 (5 bases). The CDR3 totals 13 residues. Germline CDR1 is SQVTM and CDR2 is ANQGSEA. Between the trimmed V and J ends, which lost 2 bases and 0 bases, there was a span of 5 bases. The CDR3: CSVETSSYNEQFF. The CDR3 nucleotides are TGCAGCGTTGAAACTAGCTCCTACAATGAGCAGTTCTTC.

This rearrangement joins TRBV6-2 or TRBV6-3 to TRBJ1-1; 8 bases are shared with TRBD1. The ends lost 2 bases at V and 5 bases at J; junction bases unmatched: 4. The length of the CDR3 is 14 residues. CDR1 is MNHEY, CDR2 SVGEGT, per germline. The CDR3 spells CASSYDRGKTEAFF. The CDR3 bases are TGTGCCAGCAGTTACGACAGGGGAAAAACTGAAGCTTTCTTT.

The chain employs TRBV27 and TRBJ2-7; tentatively, D is TRBD2 (6 bases). The CDR3 length is 16 residues. Germline CDR1 MNHEY, CDR2 SMNVEV (reference sequence). Trimming took 5 bases from V and 0 from J, leaving 17 bases between them. The CDR3 region has the DNA TGTGCCAGCAGTCTTTCGGGACTGATAACCTCCTACGAGCAGTACTTC. This sequence encodes CASSLSGLITSYEQYF.